This paragraph covers one TCR beta chain sequence. The target of this receptor is not known. The input lacks base qualities; no much larger clone sits a single base away. TCR CDR3 regions were amplified from genomic DNA by multiplex PCR using the deep immunoSEQ assay. Genomic DNA extracted from each cell subset was distributed evenly over all wells of several immunoSEQ 96-well plates, and each plate served as one replicate. Each replicate PCR for sorted subsets received about 220 ng genomic DNA, equal to tens of thousands of T cell genomes. Purified libraries were measured with a Qubit 3.0 fluorometer, size-checked on a Bioanalyzer 2100, and measured again with the KAPA Library Quantification kit. Every immunoSEQ 96-well plate was sequenced on a dedicated single-read 150-cycle Illumina NextSeq 550 flow cell. Concerning the study's data processing: The immunoSEQ output contained only junctional sequences without quality scores, so filtering could not match that applied to full-length reads. To assign V/J genes and CDR3, sequences were annotated using PyIR, a Python wrapper for IgBLAST v1.9, with IMGT germline references. Any read was removed if the V/J assignment was weak (E-value above 1e-6), the CDR3 was missing, or the read contained stop codons, out-of-frame junctions, or ambiguous translated residues. V3J clonotypes were defined as sequences sharing the same inferred V gene, J gene, and CDR3 amino acid sequence. The percentage overlap between two repertoires was calculated by dividing the number of shared unique clonotypes by the size of the smaller repertoire. Richness of each repertoire was evaluated using RTK rarefaction, the Chao1 estimator, and Recon v2.1 estimates of unobserved clonotypes. For all TCRbeta clonotypes obtained by the gDNA method from a few donors, generation probabilities were computed with OLGA. The immuneACCESS repertoire file appears here via TCRdb, limited to in-frame rearrangements. These files lack a portion of the clones; in checked studies, under half of the deficit traces to unresolved V genes, and the cause of the others is not known. That table furnishes V, J and clone size, whereas the DNA furnished D and trimming. The sample profile shows about 2.1 million clones; approximately 94% of them were found once. About 1.8% of the sample is in the top ten clones.

For the CD8 naive samples, CD45RO-negative cells were positively selected for CCR7, yielding a CD45RA+CCR7+ population from which TemRA cells were excluded. The donors were healthy, HIV-negative adults with no recently reported acute infections or vaccinations. Every donor was a Caucasian adult living in Nashville, Tennessee, USA. After blood collection by leukapheresis, PBMCs were isolated using Ficoll-Histopaque density gradient centrifugation and then cryopreserved in the vapor phase of liquid nitrogen. Purity and quantity of every magnetically sorted T cell population were checked by analytical flow cytometry. Each sorted fraction had its genomic DNA isolated and then quantified by UV absorbance on a Nanodrop 2000c. This sample is part of a study of shared clonotypes between healthy human individuals (dated by TCRdb to the early 2020s). For the wider study: The cohort included a few men and a couple of women between 18 and 49 years of age. Per donor, three plates each were used for CD4 naive and CD4 memory, two for CD8 naive, and one for CD8 memory. Blood TCR repertoires of about five healthy adults were deeply sequenced to estimate repertoire size and the extent of clonotype sharing between individuals. To increase sequencing depth and limit assay-specific biases, different laboratories used diverse techniques to prepare libraries and sequence TCR repertoires. Leukapheresis yielded between about 0.85 and 10 billion PBMCs per donor.

General conclusions and limits of the study: Sampling was restricted to blood, and TCR repertoires in tissues likely differ from the TCR repertoires found in blood. Incomplete sequencing was indicated by rarefaction of sorted-subset datasets, despite the large sequencing depth. Compared with non-shared clonotypes, the clonotypes found in all four sorted-subset donors had higher generation probabilities. Approximately 5% of naive CD4, 3.5% of naive CD8, roughly 2.5% of memory CD4, and 0.4% of memory CD8 clonotypes were shared across several donors. Because the study included only a small number of donors, the genetic and exposure-history diversity represented was limited. Pairwise subsampling led to the expectation that sequencing depth would affect the degree of clonotype sharing among donors. Naive subsets generally had larger estimated clonotype richness than memory subsets.

Sequences LNHNV (CDR1) and YYDKDF (CDR2) are obtained from the germline V gene (reference sequence). The CDR3 sequence holds 18 residues, the cysteine and phenylalanine included. The CDR3 DNA has 54 bases and is translated from base 1. V and J are trimmed by 3 bases and 4 bases, and the gene matches miss 9 bases of the junction. This receptor was taken from a man aged 18 to 30 in good health. Some clones in this sample may be carry-over from other donors' samples. The sample taken for sequencing was naive CD8+ T cells from PBMCs. Read against the paper, the sample's cell subset or site label means: CD45RA+CCR7+. Rearrangement joined TRBV15 to TRBJ2-3; TRBD2 lines up with 14 middle nucleotides. At the DNA level, the sequence is TGTGCCACCAGCAGTCGACTAGCGGGAGGGCAAGTCCCAGATACGCAGTATTTT. Its translation reads: CATSSRLAGGQVPDTQYF.